This TCR beta chain originates from a study of CD8 T cells in ankylosing spondylitis. This clonotype was seen once. The CDR3 spans 14 residues. V gave up 5 bases and J gave up 4 bases; unmatched junction bases: 8. Germline CDR1 is SQVTM and CDR2 is ANQGSEA. MiXCR, run by TCRdb on the 5' RACE reads, gives a single entry per CDR3 protein. The top ten hold 2.5% to 3% of the sample, which has around 120,000 distinct CDR3 sequences, about 13% seen once. The sequence was obtained from a female donor with ankylosing spondylitis or in good health (not recorded which). Sample: blood, either unsorted or a sorted T cell fraction (not recorded which). V is TRBV29-1 and J is TRBJ1-2, with 9 bases lining up with TRBD1. The CDR3 DNA sequence: TGCAGCGTTAGGGGACAGGGCATTGCCTATGGCTACACCTTC. Translation: CSVRGQGIAYGYTF.